A selection of T cell receptor beta chains follows, all from one sample in a study of blood T cell repertoires in COVID-19. The repertoire was sequenced with immunoSEQ multiplex PCR; TCRdb's copy has only in-frame clones and lacks some. The profile shows some 93,000 clones, about 86% of them singletons. Material: peripheral blood. The receptors stem from an elderly woman with acute or convalescent COVID-19. Each CDR3 is given without its conserved first and last residue. The order of the fields is V gene, CDR3 length, J gene, CDR3 protein.

v_call: TRBV6-5
cdr3_length: 12
j_call: TRBJ2-7
cdr3_aa: ASSRQGGPYEQY

v_call: TRBV9
cdr3_length: 10
j_call: TRBJ2-2
cdr3_aa: ASSVVTGELF

v_call: TRBV5-1
cdr3_length: 12
j_call: TRBJ2-3
cdr3_aa: ASRLAASTDTQY

v_call: TRBV3-1/TRBV3-2
cdr3_length: 12
j_call: TRBJ1-4
cdr3_aa: ASSQDRVRGKLF

v_call: TRBV28
cdr3_length: 16
j_call: TRBJ2-4
cdr3_aa: ASSPISSGGVAKNIQY

v_call: TRBV2
cdr3_length: 15
j_call: TRBJ2-5
cdr3_aa: ASSPHVTGGPWETQY

v_call: TRBV19
cdr3_length: 11
j_call: TRBJ1-2
cdr3_aa: ASTLRGNYGYT

v_call: TRBV5-1
cdr3_length: 11
j_call: TRBJ2-3
cdr3_aa: ASSLEGGANWN

v_call: TRBV7-9
cdr3_length: 13
j_call: TRBJ2-1
cdr3_aa: ASSSGLAGASKQF

v_call: TRBV5-6
cdr3_length: 14
j_call: TRBJ1-4
cdr3_aa: ASSFIGAATNEKLF

v_call: TRBV2
cdr3_length: 12
j_call: TRBJ1-1
cdr3_aa: ASRGAQTNTEAF

v_call: TRBV12-5
cdr3_length: 14
j_call: TRBJ2-3
cdr3_aa: ASGLSPRGSTDTQY

v_call: TRBV7-6
cdr3_length: 13
j_call: TRBJ2-7
cdr3_aa: ASSSETGTSYEQY

v_call: TRBV11-3
cdr3_length: 13
j_call: TRBJ1-5
cdr3_aa: ASSLQGSSNQPQH

v_call: TRBV29-1
cdr3_length: 10
j_call: TRBJ2-5
cdr3_aa: SVEDLVKTQY

v_call: TRBV27
cdr3_length: 13
j_call: TRBJ2-7
cdr3_aa: ASSLYGVGTYEQY

v_call: TRBV20-1
cdr3_length: 13
j_call: TRBJ2-7
cdr3_aa: SASGLRLAVYEQY

v_call: TRBV7-9
cdr3_length: 13
j_call: TRBJ2-3
cdr3_aa: ASSLAKGGEDTQY

v_call: TRBV27
cdr3_length: 11
j_call: TRBJ2-7
cdr3_aa: ASGASGAYEQY

v_call: TRBV28
cdr3_length: 12
j_call: TRBJ1-2
cdr3_aa: ASSLVGGRYGYT

v_call: TRBV9
cdr3_length: 14
j_call: TRBJ2-3
cdr3_aa: ASSLYSGGPANTQY

v_call: TRBV2
cdr3_length: 13
j_call: TRBJ2-7
cdr3_aa: ASSDRDRVTYEQY

v_call: TRBV5-4
cdr3_length: 12
j_call: TRBJ1-1
cdr3_aa: ASSGGQKNTEAF

v_call: TRBV5-1
cdr3_length: 12
j_call: TRBJ2-7
cdr3_aa: ASSSPGLATEQY

v_call: TRBV7-2
cdr3_length: 12
j_call: TRBJ1-2
cdr3_aa: ASSRGQANYGYT

v_call: TRBV11-3
cdr3_length: 11
j_call: TRBJ2-5
cdr3_aa: ASSTRAGETQY

v_call: TRBV7-9
cdr3_length: 15
j_call: TRBJ1-5
cdr3_aa: ASSLARDSRDNQPQH

v_call: TRBV5-1
cdr3_length: 13
j_call: TRBJ1-1
cdr3_aa: ASSLAPGDSTEAF

v_call: TRBV7-3
cdr3_length: 11
j_call: TRBJ2-1
cdr3_aa: ASSRQGSGEQF

v_call: TRBV18
cdr3_length: 14
j_call: TRBJ2-1
cdr3_aa: ASSPWTGRYDTEQF

v_call: TRBV5-4
cdr3_length: 12
j_call: TRBJ1-6
cdr3_aa: ASSLDRNNSPLH

v_call: TRBV19
cdr3_length: 13
j_call: TRBJ1-3
cdr3_aa: ASSNRAASGNTIY

v_call: TRBV20-1
cdr3_length: 9
j_call: TRBJ2-3
cdr3_aa: SALTLSTQY

v_call: TRBV7-8
cdr3_length: 13
j_call: TRBJ2-2
cdr3_aa: ASSPPGMNTGELF

v_call: TRBV9
cdr3_length: 10
j_call: TRBJ1-6
cdr3_aa: ASSVEGAPLH

v_call: TRBV9
cdr3_length: 12
j_call: TRBJ1-2
cdr3_aa: ASSAIRDRVGYT

v_call: TRBV19
cdr3_length: 16
j_call: TRBJ2-5
cdr3_aa: ASSSAGLAGNFQETQY

v_call: TRBV19
cdr3_length: 14
j_call: TRBJ2-1
cdr3_aa: ASSIDGGLTYNEQF

v_call: TRBV24-1
cdr3_length: 13
j_call: TRBJ1-1
cdr3_aa: ATSPSGGRDTEAF

v_call: TRBV12-3/TRBV12-4
cdr3_length: 9
j_call: TRBJ1-1
cdr3_aa: ASSSYTEAF

v_call: TRBV28
cdr3_length: 10
j_call: TRBJ1-2
cdr3_aa: ASQTGPVGYT

v_call: TRBV10-1
cdr3_length: 11
j_call: TRBJ2-7
cdr3_aa: ASSDRPQGEQY

v_call: TRBV5-1
cdr3_length: 14
j_call: TRBJ2-2
cdr3_aa: ASSLVAGGQTGELF

v_call: TRBV11-3
cdr3_length: 12
j_call: TRBJ2-7
cdr3_aa: ASSSGTGFHEQY

v_call: TRBV7-9
cdr3_length: 15
j_call: TRBJ2-3
cdr3_aa: ASSLVYGRLSTDTQY

v_call: TRBV7-9
cdr3_length: 14
j_call: TRBJ1-1
cdr3_aa: ASSLSTQSPSTEAF

v_call: TRBV9
cdr3_length: 12
j_call: TRBJ2-1
cdr3_aa: ASSSRAGLQEQF

v_call: TRBV7-8
cdr3_length: 11
j_call: TRBJ1-1
cdr3_aa: ASSPGWSTEAF

v_call: TRBV9
cdr3_length: 11
j_call: TRBJ2-5
cdr3_aa: ASSRQGWETQY

v_call: TRBV24-1
cdr3_length: 14
j_call: TRBJ2-7
cdr3_aa: ATSPRTSGFEYEQY

v_call: TRBV10-3
cdr3_length: 9
j_call: TRBJ2-7
cdr3_aa: ASAEAYEQY

v_call: TRBV11-2
cdr3_length: 12
j_call: TRBJ1-1
cdr3_aa: ASSNTGGGTEAF

v_call: TRBV5-1
cdr3_length: 10
j_call: TRBJ1-1
cdr3_aa: ASKFGETEAF

v_call: TRBV27
cdr3_length: 11
j_call: TRBJ1-5
cdr3_aa: ASSLGRVQPQH